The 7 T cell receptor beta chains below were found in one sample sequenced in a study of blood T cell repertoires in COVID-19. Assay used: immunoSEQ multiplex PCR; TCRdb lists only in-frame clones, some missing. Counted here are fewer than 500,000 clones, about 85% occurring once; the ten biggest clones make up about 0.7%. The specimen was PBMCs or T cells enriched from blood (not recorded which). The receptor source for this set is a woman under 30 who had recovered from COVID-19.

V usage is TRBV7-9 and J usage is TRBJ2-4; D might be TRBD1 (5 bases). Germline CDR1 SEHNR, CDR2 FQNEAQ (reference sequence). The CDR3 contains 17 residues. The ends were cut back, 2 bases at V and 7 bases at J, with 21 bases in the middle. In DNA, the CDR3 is TGTGCCAGCAGCTTAAGGGCAGACAGTCCAAAGGGGAACATTCAGTACTTC. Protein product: CASSLRADSPKGNIQYF.

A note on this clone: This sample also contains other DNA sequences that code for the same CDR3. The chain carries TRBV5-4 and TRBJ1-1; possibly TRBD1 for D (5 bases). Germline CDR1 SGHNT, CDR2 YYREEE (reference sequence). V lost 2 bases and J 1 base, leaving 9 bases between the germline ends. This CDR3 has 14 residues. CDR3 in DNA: TGTGCCAGCAGCTTAGGAGGGGCGAACACTGAAGCTTTCTTT. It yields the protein CASSLGGANTEAFF.

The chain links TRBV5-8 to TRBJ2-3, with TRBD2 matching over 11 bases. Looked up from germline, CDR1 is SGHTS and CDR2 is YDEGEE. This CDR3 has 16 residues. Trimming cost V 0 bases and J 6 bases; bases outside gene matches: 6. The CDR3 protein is CASSLGETSGVDTQYF. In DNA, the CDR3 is TGTGCCAGCAGCTTGGGAGAGACTAGCGGGGTCGATACGCAGTATTTT.

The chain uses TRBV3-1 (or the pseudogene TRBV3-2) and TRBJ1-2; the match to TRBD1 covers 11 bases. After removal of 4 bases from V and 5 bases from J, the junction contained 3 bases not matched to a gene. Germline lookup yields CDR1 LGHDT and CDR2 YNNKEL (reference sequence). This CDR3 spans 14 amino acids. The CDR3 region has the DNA TGTGCCAGCAGCCCGGGACAGGGGGAGTATGGCTACACCTTC. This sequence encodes CASSPGQGEYGYTF.

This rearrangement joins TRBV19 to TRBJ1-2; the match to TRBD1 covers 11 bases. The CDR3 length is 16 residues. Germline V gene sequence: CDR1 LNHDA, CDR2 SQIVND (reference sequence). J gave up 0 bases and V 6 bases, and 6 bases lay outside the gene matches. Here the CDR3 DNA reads TGTGCCAGTAGCCCGGGACAGGGGGTAGCTAACTATGGCTACACCTTC. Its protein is CASSPGQGVANYGYTF.

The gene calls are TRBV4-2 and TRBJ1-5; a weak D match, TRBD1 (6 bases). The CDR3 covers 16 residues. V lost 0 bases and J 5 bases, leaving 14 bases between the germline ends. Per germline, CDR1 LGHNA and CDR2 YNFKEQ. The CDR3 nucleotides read TGTGCCAGCAGCCAAGACCAAGCGGGGGGCGATCAGCCCCAGCATTTT. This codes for CASSQDQAGGDQPQHF.

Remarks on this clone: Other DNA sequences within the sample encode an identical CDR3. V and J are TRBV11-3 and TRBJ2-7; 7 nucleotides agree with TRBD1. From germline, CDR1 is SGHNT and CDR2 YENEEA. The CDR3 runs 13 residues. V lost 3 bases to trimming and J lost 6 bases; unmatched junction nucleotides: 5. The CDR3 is CASSLGAGGEQYF. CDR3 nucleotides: TGTGCCAGCAGCTTGGGGGCAGGGGGCGAGCAGTACTTC.